These T cell receptor beta chains were read from a single sample in a study of graft-versus-host responses after intestinal transplantation. Assay used: immunoSEQ multiplex PCR; TCRdb lists only in-frame clones, some missing. Here the sample spans 75,000 to 100,000 clones, about 93% being singletons. No antigen has been assigned to these receptors. The sample in question was unstimulated CD4+ T cells sorted from spleen or lymph node cells, obtained before intestinal transplant. These TCRs come from a human donor who received an intestinal transplant. Both conserved end residues are part of each CDR3. Fields, in order: CDR3 DNA, CDR3 protein, D gene, clone size, J gene, V gene. A D gene is named only where the DNA matches it firmly. For some rows the clone size is stated as once, few or many, or as a class when expanded; others skip it.

CDR3 DNA: TGTGCCAGCAGCTTAGATGCAGGGGTACCGTCTTCACCCCTCCACTTT; CDR3 protein: CASSLDAGVPSSPLHF; D gene: -; clone size: once; J gene: TRBJ1-6; V gene: TRBV11-2
CDR3 DNA: TGTGCCAGCACCCCACAGTCTATTCGGGGTCCCCTCCACTTT; CDR3 protein: CASTPQSIRGPLHF; D gene: -; clone size: -; J gene: TRBJ1-6; V gene: TRBV11-2
CDR3 DNA: TGTGCCAGCCAGCTGACTAGCGGGGGTGCCTACGAGCAGTACTTC; CDR3 protein: CASQLTSGGAYEQYF; D gene: TRBD2; clone size: -; J gene: TRBJ2-7; V gene: TRBV19
CDR3 DNA: TGTGCCAGCAGCCGGCAAACAGGTTATAGCACAGATACGCAGTGTTTT; CDR3 protein: CASSRQTGYSTDTQCF; D gene: -; clone size: -; J gene: TRBJ2-3; V gene: TRBV5-4
CDR3 DNA: TGTGCCAGCAGCTTAGTCGGGGGGACTTATAGCACAGATACGCAGTATTTT; CDR3 protein: CASSLVGGTYSTDTQYF; D gene: TRBD2; clone size: -; J gene: TRBJ2-3; V gene: TRBV7-2
CDR3 DNA: TGTGCCAGCAGTTCAGGGGGCTCCGGCTATAATTCACCCCTCCACTTT; CDR3 protein: CASSSGGSGYNSPLHF; D gene: TRBD1; clone size: -; J gene: TRBJ1-6; V gene: TRBV7-9
CDR3 DNA: TGTGCCAGCAGTGCAGCGTTGAGCTCCTACGAGCAGTACTTC; CDR3 protein: CASSAALSSYEQYF; D gene: -; clone size: -; J gene: TRBJ2-7; V gene: TRBV6-1
CDR3 DNA: TGTGCCAGCAGCTTGGCTGGTCGCGGCCGCTCTGGAAACACCATATATTTT; CDR3 protein: CASSLAGRGRSGNTIYF; D gene: -; clone size: -; J gene: TRBJ1-3; V gene: TRBV5-4
CDR3 DNA: TGTGCCAGCAGCCAACTATACCGACAGGACAATCAGCCCCAGCATTTT; CDR3 protein: CASSQLYRQDNQPQHF; D gene: -; clone size: -; J gene: TRBJ1-5; V gene: TRBV4-2
CDR3 DNA: TGCGCCAGCAGACGGACAGTTCGGGAGACCCAGTACTTC; CDR3 protein: CASRRTVRETQYF; D gene: -; clone size: -; J gene: TRBJ2-5; V gene: TRBV10-2
CDR3 DNA: TGCGCCAGCAGTCCGGGATGGGGGCAGGGAAACATTCAGTACTTC; CDR3 protein: CASSPGWGQGNIQYF; D gene: -; clone size: -; J gene: TRBJ2-4; V gene: TRBV4-1
CDR3 DNA: TGTGCCAGCAGTTTCAGGAGGGGCCTCACTGAAGCTTTCTTT; CDR3 protein: CASSFRRGLTEAFF; D gene: -; clone size: once; J gene: TRBJ1-1; V gene: TRBV6-6
CDR3 DNA: TGTGCCTGGGTTAATCGCCGAGCAACTAATGAAAAACTGTTTTTT; CDR3 protein: CAWVNRRATNEKLFF; D gene: -; clone size: -; J gene: TRBJ1-4; V gene: TRBV30
CDR3 DNA: TGTGCCAGCAGCTTCCGGGGAGGCTACGAGCAGTACTTC; CDR3 protein: CASSFRGGYEQYF; D gene: -; clone size: -; J gene: TRBJ2-7; V gene: TRBV11-3
CDR3 DNA: TGTGCCAGCAGCTCTAAAGTGAGGGGGCTCCAAGAGACCCAGTACTTC; CDR3 protein: CASSSKVRGLQETQYF; D gene: TRBD1; clone size: -; J gene: TRBJ2-5; V gene: TRBV5-4
CDR3 DNA: TGTGCCAGCAGCGTCCTGGGACAGGGGACGCACGAGCAGTACTTC; CDR3 protein: CASSVLGQGTHEQYF; D gene: TRBD1; clone size: -; J gene: TRBJ2-7; V gene: TRBV11-2
CDR3 DNA: TGTGCCATCAGGCAGGGGGGCAACACTGAAGCTTTCTTT; CDR3 protein: CAIRQGGNTEAFF; D gene: TRBD1; clone size: -; J gene: TRBJ1-1; V gene: TRBV10-3
CDR3 DNA: TGTGCCAGCAGCACGAGAGGACGAGGGTACTACGAGCAGTACTTC; CDR3 protein: CASSTRGRGYYEQYF; D gene: -; clone size: -; J gene: TRBJ2-7; V gene: TRBV11-2
CDR3 DNA: TGTGCCAGTAGTGTGACGGCAGGGGTATTTTATGAGCAGTTCTTC; CDR3 protein: CASSVTAGVFYEQFF; D gene: -; clone size: -; J gene: TRBJ2-1; V gene: TRBV19
CDR3 DNA: TGCGCCAGCAGCTTCGGGGAGGCTGGAAACACCATATATTTT; CDR3 protein: CASSFGEAGNTIYF; D gene: -; clone size: -; J gene: TRBJ1-3; V gene: TRBV5-1
CDR3 DNA: TGTGCCAGCAGACCGACAGGGTACGTTGTCGAGCAGTACTTC; CDR3 protein: CASRPTGYVVEQYF; D gene: TRBD1; clone size: -; J gene: TRBJ2-7; V gene: TRBV6-5
CDR3 DNA: TGTGCCAGCAGCCTCCGTCGGGGGTTGTTCAATGAGCAGTTCTTC; CDR3 protein: CASSLRRGLFNEQFF; D gene: -; clone size: once; J gene: TRBJ2-1; V gene: TRBV11-3
CDR3 DNA: TGTGCCAGCAGTTTTTGGCGGGTGGACACCGGGGAGCTGTTTTTT; CDR3 protein: CASSFWRVDTGELFF; D gene: -; clone size: -; J gene: TRBJ2-2; V gene: TRBV6-1
CDR3 DNA: TGTGCCAGCAGCTTTAGCGGGGGGAGCCAAGAGACCCAGTACTTC; CDR3 protein: CASSFSGGSQETQYF; D gene: TRBD2; clone size: -; J gene: TRBJ2-5; V gene: TRBV4-2
CDR3 DNA: TGTGCCAGCAGCTTAGGGAGGACAGGGTACGATTTCTTT; CDR3 protein: CASSLGRTGYDFF; D gene: TRBD1; clone size: -; J gene: TRBJ1-1; V gene: TRBV7-2
CDR3 DNA: TGTGCCAGCGTAGGCCAGGGGATGCCTGGGGCCAACGTCCTGACTTTC; CDR3 protein: CASVGQGMPGANVLTF; D gene: -; clone size: -; J gene: TRBJ2-6; V gene: TRBV28